This T cell receptor (beta chain) came from a study of chemoradiotherapy in HPV16-positive cancers. Whole-study results and caveats: During treatment, candidate HPV-specific clones and E7-related motifs expanded in tumor. In HPV16-positive patients, HPV-responsive T-cell expansion tracked better recurrence-free survival.

The V gene's germline CDR1 is MNHNY and CDR2 SVGAGI (reference sequence). V lost 11 bases and J lost 7, with 18 bases in between. The CDR3 covers 13 residues. Clones were sequenced by immunoSEQ multiplex PCR, and TCRdb holds only the in-frame ones, with some missing. The repertoire consists of about 35,000 clones, with roughly 90% occurring once and the leading ten covering about 3.6%. Notes on this clone: Its specificity is unknown.

The V gene is TRBV6-6, the J gene TRBJ1-5; D uncertain. The sequenced sample was blood, obtained from a patient who underwent chemoradiotherapy. This clonotype originated in a human donor with HPV-associated anogenital cancer. The DNA for the CDR3 is TGTGCCGGCTCACAGACCGCGGCGCAGCCCCAGCATTTT. It encodes CAGSQTAAQPQHF.